A single sample gave rise to the 22 T cell receptor beta chains below, sequenced in a study of cytomegalovirus exposure and HLA in healthy donors. The study ran its PCR with 60 Vbeta and 13 Jbeta primers. Produced via immunoSEQ multiplex PCR; TCRdb's table is partial and in-frame only. The sample comprises approximately 150,000 clones, roughly 64% of which are singletons, and 3% rests with the top ten. Source material: PBMCs. Source of these receptors: a woman aged 30 to 39 in good health and CMV-seropositive.

The CDR3 DNA reads TGTGCCAGCAGCCCGAATTCAAGGGCGGGAGCTTTCTTT. Translation: CASSPNSRAGAFF. The V and J genes are TRBV6-5 and TRBJ1-1; D call uncertain. Per germline, CDR1 MNHEY and CDR2 SVGAGI. There are 13 residues in the CDR3. V was trimmed by 6 bases and J by 10 bases, leaving 18 bases between them.

This clone was recorded only once. This chain uses TRBV18 with TRBJ2-5, with a tentative D call TRBD1 (6 bases). Trimming took off 1 base at V and 4 bases at J, with 13 bases between the two ends. Germline values: CDR1 KGHSH, CDR2 LQKENI. The CDR3 totals 15 residues. CDR3 amino acids: CASSPLGARPETQYF. For the CDR3, the DNA is TGTGCCAGCTCACCACTGGGGGCGCGCCCAGAGACCCAGTACTTC. Based on the CDR3 plus reference TRBV18 and TRBJ2-5, the full variable domain is NAGVMQNPRHLVRRRGQEARLRCSPMKGHSHVYWYRQLPEEGLKFMVYLQKENIIDESGMPKERFSAEFPKEGPSILRIQQVVRGDSAAYFCASSPLGARPETQYFGPGTRLLVL.

V gene TRBV12-5 combines with J gene TRBJ2-2; weak D call: TRBD2 (6 bases). The CDR3 sequence is 16 residues long. Deletions cut 2 bases from V and 7 bases from J, with 17 bases between. The germline gives CDR1 LGHNT, CDR2 FRNRAP. CDR3 bases: TGTGCTAGTGGTTTGATTAGGGTGCGGGATGGCGGGGAGCTGTTTTTT. It yields the protein CASGLIRVRDGGELFF.

The chain is built from TRBV30 and TRBJ2-2, with D possibly being TRBD2 (6 bases). V was pared by 3 bases and J by 3 bases, with 14 bases between. The V gene's germline CDR1 is GTSNPN and CDR2 SVGIG (reference sequence). The CDR3 is made up of 15 amino acids. CDR3 amino acids: CAWRVGGSDTGELFF. CDR3 nucleotides: TGTGCCTGGAGGGTAGGAGGGTCCGACACCGGGGAGCTGTTTTTT.

The V and J genes are TRBV7-2 and TRBJ2-7; TRBD2 is a possible D gene (5 bases). There are 15 residues in the CDR3. Per the germline V gene, CDR1 is SGHTA and CDR2 is FQGNSA. V lost 3 bases and J 6 bases, leaving 18 bases between the germline ends. The CDR3 bases are TGTGCCAGCAGCTTTAGAGGAGGCAGTCCTCTCGAGCAGTACTTC. Amino acids: CASSFRGGSPLEQYF.

The V and J genes are TRBV2 and TRBJ1-1; 7 bases fit TRBD1. The CDR3 spans 13 residues. Germline V gives CDR1 SNHLY, CDR2 FYNNEI. V shed 6 bases, J shed 5 bases, and the junction held 6 bases outside the gene matches. This chain's CDR3 is CASSRIQGTEAFF. DNA for the CDR3: TGTGCCAGCAGCCGAATACAGGGGACTGAAGCTTTCTTT.

This clone has only a few counts. The CDR3 nucleotides read TGTGCCAGCAGCGCCTCCGGGACAGGGAGAGAGACCCAGTACTTC. Protein product: CASSASGTGRETQYF. V usage is TRBV9 and J usage is TRBJ2-5; 9 bases line up with TRBD1. Germline V gene lookup returns CDR1 SGDLS and CDR2 YYNGEE. This CDR3 region has 15 residues. V was pared by 3 bases and J by 4 bases, with 7 bases of the junction left unmatched.

This clone turned up a few times. The chain carries TRBV6-1 and TRBJ1-5; D possibly corresponds to TRBD1 (5 bases). The length of the CDR3 is 15 residues. V lost 2 bases to trimming and J lost 1 base, with 9 bases between them. Germline V CDR1 and CDR2: MNHNS, SASEGT. The DNA for the CDR3 is TGTGCCAGCAGTGAAATTGGGGGGAGCAATCAGCCCCAGCATTTT. Protein product: CASSEIGGSNQPQHF.

This clone has a handful of counts. This rearrangement joins TRBV4-1 to TRBJ1-4; 10 nucleotides align to TRBD1. Losses at the gene ends were 2 bases for V and 8 bases for J; bases not matched to a gene: 5. This CDR3 is 15 amino acids long. Germline V gene data show CDR1 as MGHRA and CDR2 as YSYEKL. The CDR3 loop is CASSQPGQGWEKLFF. The DNA of the CDR3 is TGCGCCAGCAGCCAACCGGGACAGGGGTGGGAAAAACTGTTTTTT.

The chain has TRBV12-5 and TRBJ2-2, with TRBD1 matching 7 bases. Germline CDR1 LGHNT, CDR2 FRNRAP. The CDR3 contains 14 residues. J gave up 3 bases and V 8 bases, and 6 bases lay outside the gene matches. The CDR3 region has the DNA TGTGCTAGTAGCGCCGGGACAGACACCGGGGAGCTGTTTTTT. Its protein product is CASSAGTDTGELFF.

The CDR3 nucleotides read TGTGCCATCCCCGCCGCGGAGAGCACAGATACGCAGTATTTT. It codes for CAIPAAESTDTQYF. This rearrangement joins TRBV13 to TRBJ2-3; D uncertain. The V end lost 10 bases, the J end lost 0 bases, and 14 bases lay between the germline ends. Germline CDR1 PRHDT, CDR2 FYEKMQ (reference sequence). The CDR3 sequence is 14 residues long.

This chain links TRBV6-1 with TRBJ2-2; 7 nucleotides align to TRBD1. From germline, CDR1 is MNHNS and CDR2 SASEGT. J lost 7 bases, V lost 11 bases, and 7 bases had no gene match. The CDR3 loop spans 12 amino acids. The CDR3 nucleotides are TGTGCCGGCCTGGGACAGTTCGGGGAGCTGTTTTTT. It codes for CAGLGQFGELFF.

The chain has TRBV11-3 and TRBJ2-1; TRBD2 matches at 11 bases. The CDR3 contains 16 residues. Trimming cost V 1 base and J 10 bases; bases outside gene matches: 9. In germline, CDR1 is SGHNT, CDR2 YENEEA. CDR3 nucleotides: TGTGCCAGCAGCTTAGTGATAGCGGGAGGGCCAAAAGAGCAGTTCTTC. The encoded protein is CASSLVIAGGPKEQFF.

The chain employs TRBV20-1 and TRBJ1-1; D gene ambiguous. The V gene's germline CDR1 is DFQATT and CDR2 SNEGSKA (reference sequence). Trimming removed 2 bases at V and 6 bases at J, with 4 bases between. The CDR3 sequence is 10 residues long. As DNA, the CDR3 is TGCAGTGCTAGACAGGCTGAAGCTTTCTTT. Protein product: CSARQAEAFF.

This chain uses TRBV9 with TRBJ2-3; 10 bases are a match to TRBD1. The CDR3 sequence is 17 residues long. The J segment lost 4 bases and the V segment lost 3 bases, leaving 11 bases of the junction unmatched. Germline-derived CDR1 and CDR2 are SGDLS and YYNGEE. The chain's CDR3 is CASSATPRDRGPDTQYF. CDR3 DNA: TGTGCCAGCAGCGCAACCCCACGGGACAGGGGACCAGATACGCAGTATTTT.

The J gene is TRBJ2-1, the V gene TRBV15; 7 nucleotides match TRBD1. The CDR3 has 16 residues. CDR1 is LNHNV and CDR2 is YYDKDF in the germline V gene (reference sequence). Trimming cost V 2 bases and J 10 bases; bases outside gene matches: 14. This chain's CDR3 is CATSRQKGTVGKEQFF. CDR3 DNA: TGTGCCACCAGCAGACAAAAAGGGACAGTTGGAAAGGAGCAGTTCTTC.

The V and J genes are TRBV5-6 and TRBJ1-1; D may be TRBD1 (5 bases). Germline CDR1 reads SGHDT; CDR2 reads YYEEEE. The CDR3 loop spans 15 amino acids. V lost 4 bases and J 1 base, leaving 14 bases between the germline ends. This CDR3 is CASSRGHSGNTEAFF. In DNA, the CDR3 is TGTGCCAGCAGCCGCGGACACTCTGGGAACACTGAAGCTTTCTTT.

CDR3 in amino acids: CAWKAGNKFHEQYF. CDR3 in DNA: TGTGCCTGGAAGGCAGGGAATAAGTTCCACGAGCAGTACTTC. The chain uses TRBV30 and TRBJ2-7; D might be TRBD1 (5 bases). CDR3 length equals 14 residues. Germline V CDR1 and CDR2: GTSNPN, SVGIG (reference sequence). With 4 bases removed from V and 5 bases from J, the gap between germline ends came to 18 bases.

The chain uses TRBV14 and TRBJ2-7; D uncertain. The ends were cut back, 10 bases at V and 0 bases at J, with 4 bases in the middle. CDR1 and CDR2 from the germline V gene are SGHDN and FVKESK. This CDR3 has 10 residues. CDR3 sequence (DNA): TGTGCCACCTCCTCCTACGAGCAGTACTTC. Protein: CATSSYEQYF.

V is TRBV12-5 and J is TRBJ2-2; 13 bases align to TRBD2. V was pared by 1 base and J by 1 base, with 0 bases of the junction left unmatched. The CDR3 sequence is 17 residues long. Per germline, CDR1 LGHNT and CDR2 FRNRAP. The CDR3 loop is CASGLGTSGGNTGELFF. In nucleotides, the CDR3 is TGTGCTAGTGGTTTGGGGACTAGCGGGGGGAACACCGGGGAGCTGTTTTTT.

This chain connects TRBV10-3 to TRBJ1-5, with TRBD1 matching 7 bases. The length of the CDR3 is 13 residues. Germline V gene lookup returns CDR1 ENHRY and CDR2 SYGVKD. The trim removed 10 bases at V and 4 bases at J, leaving 7 bases unmatched. The CDR3 DNA follows: TGTGCCACAGGACAGGCAGAAAATCAGCCCCAGCATTTT. It translates to CATGQAENQPQHF.

This clone was observed a handful of times. The chain recombines TRBV28 with TRBJ2-3; D not resolved. The CDR3 extends over 15 amino acids. The germline V gene encodes CDR1 MDHEN and CDR2 SYDVKM. V lost 3 bases, J lost 1 base, and 11 bases lay in between. The CDR3 here is CASSFVAEGTDTQYF. CDR3 nucleotide sequence: TGTGCCAGCAGTTTCGTGGCGGAAGGCACAGATACGCAGTATTTT.